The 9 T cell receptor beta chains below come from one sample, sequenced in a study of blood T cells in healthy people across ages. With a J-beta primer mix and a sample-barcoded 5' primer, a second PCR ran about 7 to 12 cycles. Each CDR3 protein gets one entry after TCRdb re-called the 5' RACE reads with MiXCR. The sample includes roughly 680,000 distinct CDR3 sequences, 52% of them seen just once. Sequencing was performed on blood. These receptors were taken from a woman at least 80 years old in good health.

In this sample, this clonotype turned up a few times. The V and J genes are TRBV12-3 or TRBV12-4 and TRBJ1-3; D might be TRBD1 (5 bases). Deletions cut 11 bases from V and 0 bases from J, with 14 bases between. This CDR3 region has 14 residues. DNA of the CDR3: TGTGCCGTTTTTACGGGGGGCTCTGGAAACACCATATATTTT. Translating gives CAVFTGGSGNTIYF.

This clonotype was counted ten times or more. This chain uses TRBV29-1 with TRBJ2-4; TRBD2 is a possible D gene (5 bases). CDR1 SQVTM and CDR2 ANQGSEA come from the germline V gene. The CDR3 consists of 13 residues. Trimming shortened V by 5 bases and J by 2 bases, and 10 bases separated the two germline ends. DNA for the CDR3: TGCAGCGTTCAACTAGACACCAAAAACATTCAGTACTTC. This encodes CSVQLDTKNIQYF.

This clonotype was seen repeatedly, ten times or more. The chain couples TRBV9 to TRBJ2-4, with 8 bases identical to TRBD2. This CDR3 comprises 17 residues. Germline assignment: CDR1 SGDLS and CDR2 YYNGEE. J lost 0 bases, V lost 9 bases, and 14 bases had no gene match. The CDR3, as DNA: TGTGCCATCTCGGGGGGGTTGAACCAGTCAGCCAAAAACATTCAGTACTTC. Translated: CAISGGLNQSAKNIQYF.

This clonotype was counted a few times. CDR3 sequence: CASSLYTRGTLNTEAFF. In DNA, the CDR3 is TGTGCCAGCAGTCTTTATACGCGAGGGACCCTGAACACTGAAGCTTTCTTT. The chain employs TRBV28 and TRBJ1-1; D might be TRBD1 (5 bases). This CDR3 region has 17 residues. Germline V gives CDR1 MDHEN, CDR2 SYDVKM. Between the trimmed V and J ends, which lost 5 bases and 0 bases, there was a span of 19 bases.

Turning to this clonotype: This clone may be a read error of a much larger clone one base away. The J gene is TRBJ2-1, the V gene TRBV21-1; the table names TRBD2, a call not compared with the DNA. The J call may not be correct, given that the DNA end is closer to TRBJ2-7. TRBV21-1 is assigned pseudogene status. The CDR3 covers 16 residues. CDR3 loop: CASRMGLADTYNEQYF. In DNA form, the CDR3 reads TGTGCCAGCAGGATGGGACTAGCGGATACCTACAATGAGCAGTACTTC.

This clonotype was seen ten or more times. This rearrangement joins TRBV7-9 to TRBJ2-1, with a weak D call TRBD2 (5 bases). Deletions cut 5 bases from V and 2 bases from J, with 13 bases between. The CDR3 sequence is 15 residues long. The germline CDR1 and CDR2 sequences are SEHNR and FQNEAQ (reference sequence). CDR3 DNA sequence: TGTGCCAGCAGCCTTCCCAGAGGGCCCTACAATGAGCAGTTCTTC. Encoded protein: CASSLPRGPYNEQFF.

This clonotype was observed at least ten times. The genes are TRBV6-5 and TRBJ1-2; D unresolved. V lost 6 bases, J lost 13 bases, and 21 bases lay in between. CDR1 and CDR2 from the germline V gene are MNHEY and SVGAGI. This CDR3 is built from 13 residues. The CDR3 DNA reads TGTGCCAGCAGCGCCGTGGCCGGGGAATTAGTCACCTTC. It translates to CASSAVAGELVTF.

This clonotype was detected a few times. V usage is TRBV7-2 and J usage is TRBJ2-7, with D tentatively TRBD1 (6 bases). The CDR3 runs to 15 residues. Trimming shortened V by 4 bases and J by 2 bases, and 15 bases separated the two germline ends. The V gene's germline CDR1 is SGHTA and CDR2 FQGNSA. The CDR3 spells CASSYQWTETYEQYF. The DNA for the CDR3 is TGTGCCAGCAGCTACCAATGGACAGAAACCTACGAGCAGTACTTC.

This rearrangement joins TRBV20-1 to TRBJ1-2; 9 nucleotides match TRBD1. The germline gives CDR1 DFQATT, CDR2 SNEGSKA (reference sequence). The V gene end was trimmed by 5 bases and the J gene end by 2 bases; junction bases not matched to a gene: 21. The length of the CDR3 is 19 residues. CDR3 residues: CSAGRLQAPGTGRNYGYTF. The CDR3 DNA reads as TGCAGTGCTGGCCGCCTCCAGGCACCCGGGACAGGGCGGAACTATGGCTACACCTTC.